The 12 T cell receptor beta chains listed next were all sequenced from one sample in a study of blood T cell repertoires in COVID-19 (dated by TCRdb to 2019 to 2021). The method was the immunoSEQ multiplex PCR assay. TCRdb took this table from immuneACCESS and kept in-frame rearrangements with V and J called. Such tables lack part of the clones; where checked against another copy, unresolved V genes explain under half of the gap, and the rest is unexplained. In all, the sample holds more than 65,000 clones, and around three quarters of those were seen once. The ten largest clones take up 35% of the sample. The sequencing sample was made of peripheral blood. All receptors derive from a woman in her seventies with acute or convalescent COVID-19.

Worth noting for this clone: This same CDR3 is encoded by further DNA sequences in the sample. The chain carries TRBV27 and TRBJ2-1; D call uncertain. This CDR3 has 12 amino acids. V lost 5 bases and J lost 8, with 10 bases in between. Germline-derived CDR1 and CDR2 are MNHEY and SMNVEV (reference sequence). Here the CDR3 reads CASSPSPHEQFF. The CDR3 nucleotides are TGTGCCAGCAGTCCAAGCCCCCATGAGCAGTTCTTC.

This rearrangement joins TRBV6-2 or TRBV6-3 to TRBJ1-6, with D unresolved. CDR1 is MNHEY, CDR2 SVGEGT, per germline. Trimming took 4 bases from V and 9 from J, leaving 10 bases between them. This CDR3 region has 13 residues. CDR3 bases: TGTGCCAGCAGTTTGAACCGGGTTTCACCCCTCCACTTT. Residues: CASSLNRVSPLHF.

The V gene is TRBV2, the J gene TRBJ1-5, with no clear D. V shed 5 bases and J shed 7 bases, with 15 bases lying between them. The germline CDR1 and CDR2 sequences are SNHLY and FYNNEI. The CDR3 has 14 residues. The CDR3 DNA reads as TGTGCCAGCAGTCAATTGGGTGGGGAGCAGCCCCAGCATTTT. This translates into CASSQLGGEQPQHF.

The chain links TRBV11-1 to TRBJ1-2; the D gene is possibly TRBD1 (6 bases). Germline CDR1 is SGHAT and CDR2 is FQDESV (reference sequence). The CDR3 has 14 residues. The ends were cut back, 7 bases at V and 4 bases at J, with 16 bases in the middle. In DNA, the CDR3 is TGTGCCAGCAACCCGATACAGGGTAGCTATGGCTACACCTTC. Protein sequence: CASNPIQGSYGYTF.

This sequence joins TRBV5-5 and TRBJ2-7; 9 bases align to TRBD1. Per the germline V gene, CDR1 is SGHKS and CDR2 is YYEKEE (reference sequence). The length of the CDR3 is 13 residues. Trimming cost V 3 bases and J 8 bases; bases outside gene matches: 6. CDR3 DNA sequence: TGTGCCAGCAGCTCGGGACAGGGTTTTAAGCAGTACTTC. Translated, it gives CASSSGQGFKQYF.

This sequence joins TRBV7-9 and TRBJ1-4; maybe TRBD1 (6 bases). The CDR3 sequence is 13 residues long. Per the germline V gene, CDR1 is SEHNR and CDR2 is FQNEAQ (reference sequence). V was shortened by 5 bases and J by 8 bases, with 12 bases between the two germline ends. CDR3 nucleotides: TGTGCCAGCAGCCTGGGACAAGGGGAAAAACTGTTTTTT. Protein sequence: CASSLGQGEKLFF.

This chain links TRBV7-6 with TRBJ2-2, with a possible D match to TRBD1 (5 bases). From germline, CDR1 is SGHVS and CDR2 FNYEAQ. The CDR3 totals 16 residues. The V and J ends lost 5 bases and 8 bases respectively, with 21 bases between them. CDR3 region: CASSLRPADSVGELFF. The DNA for the CDR3 is TGTGCCAGCAGCCTCAGACCCGCCGACAGTGTTGGGGAGCTGTTTTTT.

The table lists this clone with a count of one. J is TRBJ1-1 and V is TRBV7-2, with D possibly TRBD1 on 5 matching bases. V was trimmed by 3 bases and J by 7 bases, leaving 6 bases between them. The V gene's germline CDR1 is SGHTA and CDR2 FQGNSA. This CDR3 contains 11 residues. CDR3 amino acids: CASSLGGEAFF. DNA for the CDR3: TGTGCCAGCAGCTTGGGGGGTGAAGCTTTCTTT.

The table lists this clone with a count of one. The chain joins TRBV19 to TRBJ2-1, with 12 bases identical to TRBD2. The ends lost 5 bases at V and 0 bases at J; junction bases unmatched: 14. Germline CDR1 and CDR2: LNHDA and SQIVND (reference sequence). This CDR3 has 20 residues. The chain's CDR3 is CASSYFLGLAGPSSYNEQFF. The CDR3 nucleotides are TGTGCCAGTAGTTACTTCCTGGGACTAGCGGGTCCGAGCTCCTACAATGAGCAGTTCTTC.

CDR3 sequence (DNA): TGTGCCAGTAGTATAGCAGGGTCAGGCTACACCTTC. Its protein is CASSIAGSGYTF. The rearrangement links TRBV19 to TRBJ1-2, with TRBD1 as a possible D gene (5 bases). V was pared by 1 base and J by 8 bases, with 8 bases between. The CDR3 extends over 12 amino acids. Germline CDR1 and CDR2: LNHDA and SQIVND (reference sequence).

Written as DNA, the CDR3 is TGTGCCAGCAACGGCGGTGGCGGGAGAATTGGTGAGCAGTTCTTC. Protein: CASNGGGGRIGEQFF. This sequence joins TRBV27 and TRBJ2-1, with 7 bases fitting TRBD2. The CDR3 spans 15 residues. Germline CDR1 reads MNHEY; CDR2 reads SMNVEV (reference sequence). V was pared by 7 bases and J by 9 bases, with 15 bases of the junction left unmatched.

The V and J genes are TRBV7-2 and TRBJ2-5; D unclear. Germline assignment: CDR1 SGHTA and CDR2 FQGNSA. The CDR3 consists of 14 residues. Between the trimmed V and J ends, which lost 1 base and 5 bases, there was a span of 11 bases. CDR3 region: CASSLVARSETQYF. As DNA, the CDR3 is TGTGCCAGCAGCTTAGTGGCCAGATCTGAGACCCAGTACTTC.